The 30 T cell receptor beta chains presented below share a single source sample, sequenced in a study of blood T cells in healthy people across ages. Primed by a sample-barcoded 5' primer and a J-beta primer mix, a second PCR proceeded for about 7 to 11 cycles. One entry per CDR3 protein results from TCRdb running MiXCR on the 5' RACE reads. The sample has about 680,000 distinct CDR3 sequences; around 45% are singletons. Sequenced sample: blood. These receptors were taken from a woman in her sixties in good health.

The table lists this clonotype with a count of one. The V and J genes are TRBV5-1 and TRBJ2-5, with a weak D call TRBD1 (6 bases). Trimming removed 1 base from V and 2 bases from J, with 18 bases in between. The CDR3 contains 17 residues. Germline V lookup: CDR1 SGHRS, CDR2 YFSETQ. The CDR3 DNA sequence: TGCGCCAGCAGCTTGTTCCCTGCTCGGACAGTTCAAGAGACCCAGTACTTC. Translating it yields CASSLFPARTVQETQYF.

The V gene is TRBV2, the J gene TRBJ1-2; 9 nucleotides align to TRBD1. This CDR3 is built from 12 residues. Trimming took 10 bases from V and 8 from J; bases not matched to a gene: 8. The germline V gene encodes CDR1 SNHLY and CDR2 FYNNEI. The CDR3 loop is CAITGGAEGYTF. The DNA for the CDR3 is TGTGCCATCACAGGGGGCGCGGAGGGCTACACCTTC.

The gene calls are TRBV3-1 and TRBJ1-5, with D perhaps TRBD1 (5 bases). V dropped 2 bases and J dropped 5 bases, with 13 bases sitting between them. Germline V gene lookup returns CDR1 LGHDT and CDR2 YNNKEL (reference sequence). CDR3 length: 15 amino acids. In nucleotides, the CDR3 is TGTGCCAGCAGCCAAACAGGAAAATGGGATCAGCCCCAGCATTTT. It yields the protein CASSQTGKWDQPQHF.

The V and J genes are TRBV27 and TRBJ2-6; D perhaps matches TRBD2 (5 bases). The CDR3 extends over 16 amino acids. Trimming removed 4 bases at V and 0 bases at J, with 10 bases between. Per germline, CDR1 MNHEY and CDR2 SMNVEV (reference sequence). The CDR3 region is CASSYSGGSGANVLTF. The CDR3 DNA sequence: TGTGCCAGCAGTTATTCCGGAGGCTCTGGGGCCAACGTCCTGACTTTC.

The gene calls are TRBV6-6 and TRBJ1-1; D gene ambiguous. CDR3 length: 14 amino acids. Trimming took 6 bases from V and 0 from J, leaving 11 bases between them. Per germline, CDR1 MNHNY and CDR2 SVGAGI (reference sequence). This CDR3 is CASREGPLNTEAFF. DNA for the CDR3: TGTGCCAGCAGAGAAGGACCGCTGAACACTGAAGCTTTCTTT.

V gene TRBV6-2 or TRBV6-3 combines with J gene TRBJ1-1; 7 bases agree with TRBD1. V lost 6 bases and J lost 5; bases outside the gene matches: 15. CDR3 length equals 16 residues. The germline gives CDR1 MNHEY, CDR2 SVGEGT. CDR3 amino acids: CASSRQGVVPGTEAFF. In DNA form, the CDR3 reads TGTGCCAGCAGCCGACAGGGTGTCGTCCCGGGGACTGAAGCTTTCTTT.

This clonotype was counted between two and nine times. The CDR3 loop reads CASSFTAVLSYGYTF. CDR3 DNA: TGTGCCAGCAGCTTCACAGCGGTTCTCAGCTATGGCTACACCTTC. The chain uses TRBV7-2 and TRBJ1-2; no clear D. This CDR3 has 15 residues. Germline-derived CDR1 and CDR2 are SGHTA and FQGNSA. V lost 3 bases and J lost 4, with 15 bases in between.

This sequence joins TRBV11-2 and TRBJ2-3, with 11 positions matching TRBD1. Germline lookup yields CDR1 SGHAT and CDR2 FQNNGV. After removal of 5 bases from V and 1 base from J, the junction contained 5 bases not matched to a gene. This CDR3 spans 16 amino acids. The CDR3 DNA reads TGTGCCAGCAGCCTCCGGGACAGGGGGGGCACAGATACGCAGTATTTT. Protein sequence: CASSLRDRGGTDTQYF.

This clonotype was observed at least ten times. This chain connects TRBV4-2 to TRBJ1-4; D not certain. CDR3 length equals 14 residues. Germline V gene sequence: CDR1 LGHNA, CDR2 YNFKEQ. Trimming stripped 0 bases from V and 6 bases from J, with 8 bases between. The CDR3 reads CASSQDAGDEKLFF. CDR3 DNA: TGTGCCAGCAGCCAAGATGCAGGAGATGAAAAACTGTTTTTT.

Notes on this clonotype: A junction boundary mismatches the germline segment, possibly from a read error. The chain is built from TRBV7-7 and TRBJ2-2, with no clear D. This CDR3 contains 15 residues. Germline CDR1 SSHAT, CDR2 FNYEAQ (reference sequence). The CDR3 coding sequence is TGTGCTAGCAGCTCCAGTCTGACGAACACCGGGGAGCTGTTTTTT. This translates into CASSSSLTNTGELFF.

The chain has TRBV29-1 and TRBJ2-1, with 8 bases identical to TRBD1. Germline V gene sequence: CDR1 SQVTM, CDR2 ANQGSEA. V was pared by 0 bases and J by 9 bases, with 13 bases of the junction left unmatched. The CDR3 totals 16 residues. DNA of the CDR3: TGCAGCGTTGAAGATCACGGGCTAAGACAGGGGTGTGAGCAGTTCTTC. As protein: CSVEDHGLRQGCEQFF.

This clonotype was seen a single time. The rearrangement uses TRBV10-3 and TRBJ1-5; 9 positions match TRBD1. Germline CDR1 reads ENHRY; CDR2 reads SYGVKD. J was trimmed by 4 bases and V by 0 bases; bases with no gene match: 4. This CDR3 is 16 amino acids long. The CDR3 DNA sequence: TGTGCCATCAGTGAGTCGGATGGACAGGGGAATCAGCCCCAGCATTTT. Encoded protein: CAISESDGQGNQPQHF.

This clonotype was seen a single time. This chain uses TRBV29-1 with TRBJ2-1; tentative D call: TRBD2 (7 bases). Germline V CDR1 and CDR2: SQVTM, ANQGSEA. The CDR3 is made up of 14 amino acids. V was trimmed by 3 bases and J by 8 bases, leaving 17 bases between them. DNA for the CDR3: TGCAGCGTTGACCACGGGGGGCAGGGCGATGAGCAGTTCTTC. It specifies CSVDHGGQGDEQFF.

The CDR3 region is CASSQVQAHQGYGYTF. The DNA for the CDR3 is TGTGCCAGCAGCCAAGTTCAGGCACACCAGGGCTATGGCTACACCTTC. The chain joins TRBV14 to TRBJ1-2; D may be TRBD1 (5 bases). Germline-derived CDR1 and CDR2 are SGHDN and FVKESK. The CDR3 totals 16 residues. The V and J ends lost 1 base and 4 bases respectively, with 16 bases between them.

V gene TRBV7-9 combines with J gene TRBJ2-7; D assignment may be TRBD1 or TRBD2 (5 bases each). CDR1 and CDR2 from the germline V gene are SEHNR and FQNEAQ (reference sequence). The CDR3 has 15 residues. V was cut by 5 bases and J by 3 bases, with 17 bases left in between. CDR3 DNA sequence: TGTGCCAGCAGCCTTCTCCGGGACGGGAACTACGAGCAGTACTTC. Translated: CASSLLRDGNYEQYF.

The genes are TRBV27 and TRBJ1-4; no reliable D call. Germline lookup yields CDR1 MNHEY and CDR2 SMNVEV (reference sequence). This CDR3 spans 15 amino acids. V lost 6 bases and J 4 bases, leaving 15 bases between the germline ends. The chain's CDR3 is CASREPPSDNEKLFF. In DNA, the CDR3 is TGTGCCAGCAGGGAACCTCCTTCAGATAATGAAAAACTGTTTTTT.

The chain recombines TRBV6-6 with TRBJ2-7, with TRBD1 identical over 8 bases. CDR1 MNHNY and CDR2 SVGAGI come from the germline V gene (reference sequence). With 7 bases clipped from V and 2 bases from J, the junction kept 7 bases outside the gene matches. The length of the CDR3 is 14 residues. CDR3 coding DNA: TGTGCCAGCAAAGGGGGGACAGGACCCTACGAGCAGTACTTC. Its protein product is CASKGGTGPYEQYF.

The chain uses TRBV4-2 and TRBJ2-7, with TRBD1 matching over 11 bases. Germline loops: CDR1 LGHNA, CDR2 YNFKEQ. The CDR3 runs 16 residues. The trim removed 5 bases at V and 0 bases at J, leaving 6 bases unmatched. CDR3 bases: TGTGCCAGCAGCGAAGGACAGGGGGCGGGCTCCTACGAGCAGTACTTC. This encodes CASSEGQGAGSYEQYF.

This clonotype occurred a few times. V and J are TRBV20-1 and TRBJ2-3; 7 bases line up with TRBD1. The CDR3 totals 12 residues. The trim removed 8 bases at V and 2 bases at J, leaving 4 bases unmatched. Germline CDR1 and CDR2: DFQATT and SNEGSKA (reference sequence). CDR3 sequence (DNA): TGCAGTCCGACAGGGAACACAGATACGCAGTATTTT. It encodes CSPTGNTDTQYF.

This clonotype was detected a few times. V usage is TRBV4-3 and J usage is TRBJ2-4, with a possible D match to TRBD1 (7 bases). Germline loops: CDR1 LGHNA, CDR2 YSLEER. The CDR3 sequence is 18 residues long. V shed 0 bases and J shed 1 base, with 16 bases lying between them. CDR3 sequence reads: CASSQDPGAGGAKNIQYF. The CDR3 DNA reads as TGCGCCAGCAGCCAAGATCCGGGGGCAGGGGGGGCCAAAAACATTCAGTACTTC.

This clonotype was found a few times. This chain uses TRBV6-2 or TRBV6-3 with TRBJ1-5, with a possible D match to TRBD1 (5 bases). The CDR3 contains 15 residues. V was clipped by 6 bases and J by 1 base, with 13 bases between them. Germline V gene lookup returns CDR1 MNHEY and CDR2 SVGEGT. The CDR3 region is CASRKGRQSNQPQHF. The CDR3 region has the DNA TGTGCCAGCAGGAAGGGACGGCAGAGCAATCAGCCCCAGCATTTT.

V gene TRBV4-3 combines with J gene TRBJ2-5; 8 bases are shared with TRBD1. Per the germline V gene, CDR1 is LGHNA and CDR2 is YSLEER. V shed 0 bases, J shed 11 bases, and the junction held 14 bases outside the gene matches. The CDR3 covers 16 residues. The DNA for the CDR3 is TGCGCCAGCAGCCAAGAGGACAGGGCGGCCTACAATGAGCAGTACTTC. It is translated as CASSQEDRAAYNEQYF.

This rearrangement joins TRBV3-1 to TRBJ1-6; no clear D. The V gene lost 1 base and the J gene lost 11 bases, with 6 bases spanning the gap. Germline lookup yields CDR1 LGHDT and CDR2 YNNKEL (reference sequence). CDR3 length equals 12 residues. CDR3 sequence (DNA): TGTGCCAGCAGCCAAGGGCAGACACCCCTCCACTTT. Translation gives CASSQGQTPLHF.

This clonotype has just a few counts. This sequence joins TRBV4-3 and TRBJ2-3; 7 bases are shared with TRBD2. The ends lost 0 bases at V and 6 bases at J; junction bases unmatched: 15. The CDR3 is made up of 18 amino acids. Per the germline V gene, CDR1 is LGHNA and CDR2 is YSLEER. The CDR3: CASSQEPSRTGGPDTQYF. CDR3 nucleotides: TGCGCCAGCAGCCAAGAGCCCAGTCGTACGGGAGGTCCCGATACGCAGTATTTT.

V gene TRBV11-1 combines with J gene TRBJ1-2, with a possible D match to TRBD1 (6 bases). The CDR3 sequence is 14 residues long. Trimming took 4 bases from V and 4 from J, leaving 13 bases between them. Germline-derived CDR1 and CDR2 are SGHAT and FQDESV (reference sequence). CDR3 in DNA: TGTGCCAGCAGCTACCAGGGGACCGGCTATGGCTACACCTTC. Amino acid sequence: CASSYQGTGYGYTF.

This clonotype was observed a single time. The CDR3 protein is CASRTGAGELFF. The CDR3, as DNA: TGTGCCAGCAGAACCGGGGCCGGGGAGCTGTTTTTT. V and J are TRBV6-2 or TRBV6-3 and TRBJ2-2; tentatively, D is TRBD2 (5 bases). Trimming took off 6 bases at V and 6 bases at J, with 8 bases between the two ends. Germline values: CDR1 MNHEY, CDR2 SVGEGT. The CDR3 runs to 12 residues.

The CDR3 spells CATSDPAGGTDTQYF. Here the CDR3 DNA reads TGTGCCACCAGTGATCCAGCGGGAGGCACAGATACGCAGTATTTT. The chain joins TRBV24-1 to TRBJ2-3, with TRBD2 matching 8 bases. The ends lost 3 bases at V and 1 base at J; junction bases unmatched: 2. The CDR3 runs to 15 residues. Germline CDR1 KGHDR, CDR2 SFDVKD.

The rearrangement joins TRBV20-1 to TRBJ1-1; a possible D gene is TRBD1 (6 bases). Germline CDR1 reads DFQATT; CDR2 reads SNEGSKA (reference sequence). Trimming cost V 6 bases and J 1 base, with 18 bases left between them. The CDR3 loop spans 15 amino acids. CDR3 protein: CSAQNRVRKNTEAFF. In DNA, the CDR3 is TGCAGTGCCCAAAACAGGGTCCGGAAGAACACTGAAGCTTTCTTT.

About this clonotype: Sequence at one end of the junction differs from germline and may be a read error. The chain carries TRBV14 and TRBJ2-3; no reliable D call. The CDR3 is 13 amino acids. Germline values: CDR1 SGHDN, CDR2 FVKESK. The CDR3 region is CAGSQDLEDTQYF. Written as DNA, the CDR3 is TGTGCCGGCAGCCAAGATCTAGAGGATACGCAGTATTTT. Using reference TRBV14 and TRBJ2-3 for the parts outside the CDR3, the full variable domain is EAGVTQFPSHSVIEKGQTVTLRCDPISGHDNLYWYRRVMGKEIKFLLHFVKESKQDESGMPNNRFLAERTGGTYSTLKVQPAELEDSGVYFCAGSQDLEDTQYFGPGTRLTVL.

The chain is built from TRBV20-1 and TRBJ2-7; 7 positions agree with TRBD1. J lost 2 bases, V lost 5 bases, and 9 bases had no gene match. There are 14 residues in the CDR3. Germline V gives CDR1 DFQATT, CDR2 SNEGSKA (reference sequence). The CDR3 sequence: CSAEKGASTYEQYF. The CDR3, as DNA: TGCAGTGCTGAGAAGGGGGCGTCTACCTACGAGCAGTACTTC.